The 20 T cell receptor beta chains reported below all come from one sample, sequenced in a study of T-cell reconstitution after alpha-beta-depleted transplantation in children. Library preparation (for TCRbeta) was performed with unique molecular identifiers. Via MiXCR, TCRdb re-called the PCR reads, giving one row per CDR3 protein. The table records about 190,000 distinct CDR3 sequences, less than 8% of them present only once. Specimen: PBMCs from the stem cell graft donor, collected from the stem cell graft. Receptor source: a human donor who donated a stem cell graft to a child with Wiskott-Aldrich syndrome.

This clonotype has a count of ten or more. One end of the junction is discordant with germline, which a read error may explain. This chain uses TRBV7-9 with TRBJ1-2; 9 bases are shared with TRBD1. Germline V lookup: CDR1 SEHNR, CDR2 FQNEAQ (reference sequence). This CDR3 comprises 12 residues. CDR3: CASSFDRGTVPF. The DNA of the CDR3 is TGTGCCAGCAGCTTCGACAGGGGGACGGTCCCCTTC.

The sample holds many counts of this clonotype. The V call is TRBV7-9, the J call TRBJ1-3, with D unclear. The V gene's germline CDR1 is SEHNR and CDR2 FQNEAQ (reference sequence). This CDR3 region has 15 residues. The germline V and J ends were trimmed by 1 base and 4 bases, with 11 bases remaining between them. CDR3 amino acids: CASSLVSGFGNTIYF. CDR3 in DNA: TGTGCCAGCAGCTTAGTCTCGGGGTTCGGAAACACCATATATTTT.

The chain joins TRBV5-6 to TRBJ2-2; TRBD1 might be the D (5 bases). V was clipped by 6 bases and J by 5 bases, with 17 bases between them. Germline CDR1 and CDR2: SGHDT and YYEEEE. The CDR3 runs to 15 residues. As DNA, the CDR3 is TGTGCCAGCACCATAGGGGCCTACACGACCGGGGAGCTGTTTTTT. Amino acid sequence: CASTIGAYTTGELFF.

In its sample, this clonotype was seen many times. This rearrangement joins TRBV7-6 to TRBJ2-7, with D uncertain. CDR1 and CDR2 (germline): SGHVS, FNYEAQ. Trimming removed 9 bases at V and 0 bases at J, with 12 bases between. The length of the CDR3 is 13 residues. The CDR3 region is CASQDGDSYEQYF. CDR3 DNA sequence: TGTGCCAGTCAGGACGGTGACTCCTACGAGCAGTACTTC.

This clonotype was detected many times. This rearrangement joins TRBV6-5 to TRBJ1-6, with a weak D call TRBD1 (6 bases). CDR1 MNHEY and CDR2 SVGAGI come from the germline V gene. Trimming removed 9 bases from V and 7 bases from J, with 22 bases in between. This CDR3 has 16 amino acids. The CDR3 DNA follows: TGTGCCAGTGTTCCCTTAGCAGGGACAAAGAATTCACCCCTCCACTTT. It yields the protein CASVPLAGTKNSPLHF.

This clonotype was seen at least ten times. The rearrangement links TRBV27 to TRBJ1-5; maybe TRBD1 (5 bases). CDR1 and CDR2 from the germline V gene are MNHEY and SMNVEV (reference sequence). CDR3 length equals 15 residues. V was trimmed by 5 bases and J by 1 base, leaving 12 bases between them. The CDR3 bases are TGTGCCAGCAGTAGGGGACTTTCGAGCAATCAGCCCCAGCATTTT. It yields the protein CASSRGLSSNQPQHF.

This clonotype appeared many times. The chain has TRBV9 and TRBJ2-7, with D perhaps matching TRBD2 (5 bases). The length of the CDR3 is 16 residues. Trimming took off 0 bases at V and 3 bases at J, with 16 bases between the two ends. The germline V gene encodes CDR1 SGDLS and CDR2 YYNGEE. For the CDR3, the DNA is TGTGCCAGCAGCGTAGGCTCGACCACGGGGTTCTACGAGCAGTACTTC. It encodes CASSVGSTTGFYEQYF.

This clonotype was observed a few times. This chain joins TRBV7-9 and TRBJ2-5; 9 nucleotides match TRBD1. Trimming at V came to 4 bases and at J to 4 bases, leaving 10 bases not matched to a gene. Germline CDR1 and CDR2: SEHNR and FQNEAQ (reference sequence). The CDR3 length is 16 residues. CDR3 nucleotide sequence: TGTGCCAGCAGCTCGAACCGGGACAGGGAAAGAGAGACCCAGTACTTC. It translates to CASSSNRDRERETQYF.

Ten or more counts support this clonotype. This chain joins TRBV7-9 and TRBJ1-2; a possible D gene is TRBD1 (6 bases). The length of the CDR3 is 14 residues. Trimming took off 5 bases at V and 3 bases at J, with 13 bases between the two ends. Germline assignment: CDR1 SEHNR and CDR2 FQNEAQ (reference sequence). The CDR3, as DNA: TGTGCCAGCAGCCACGGGGGCCGTGACTATGGCTACACCTTC. Protein product: CASSHGGRDYGYTF.

The V call is TRBV7-2, the J call TRBJ1-3; possible D gene TRBD1, 5 bases. Germline V gives CDR1 SGHTA, CDR2 FQGNSA. The length of the CDR3 is 14 residues. Trimming took 7 bases from V and 0 from J, leaving 10 bases between them. CDR3 sequence: CASKRGGSGNTIYF. CDR3 bases: TGTGCCAGCAAGAGGGGCGGCTCTGGAAACACCATATATTTT.

This clonotype was seen ten or more times. This rearrangement joins TRBV19 to TRBJ2-7; the D is unclear. The CDR3 loop spans 19 amino acids. Germline CDR1 is LNHDA and CDR2 is SQIVND (reference sequence). With 5 bases removed from V and 2 bases from J, the gap between germline ends came to 28 bases. The CDR3 DNA is TGTGCCAGTAGTTACACGCTACGTTACTCCGGGCAGCCCCCCTACGAGCAGTACTTC. As protein: CASSYTLRYSGQPPYEQYF.

The table lists this clonotype with many counts. The V call is TRBV9, the J call TRBJ2-1; D is unclear. The V gene lost 0 bases and the J gene lost 1 base, with 8 bases spanning the gap. CDR1 SGDLS and CDR2 YYNGEE come from the germline V gene. This CDR3 has 15 residues. The CDR3 protein is CASSVAGDSYNEQFF. The CDR3 DNA sequence: TGTGCCAGCAGCGTAGCGGGCGATTCCTACAATGAGCAGTTCTTC.

This clonotype has ten or more counts. The chain combines TRBV24-1 with TRBJ2-1, with D perhaps given as TRBD1 or TRBD2 (6 bases each). This CDR3 comprises 17 residues. CDR1 and CDR2 from the germline V gene are KGHDR and SFDVKD. The V end lost 0 bases, the J end lost 7 bases, and 18 bases lay between the germline ends. The CDR3 loop reads CATSDLSLSGRGNEQFF. CDR3 in DNA: TGTGCCACCAGTGATTTGTCCCTTAGCGGTAGGGGGAATGAGCAGTTCTTC.

This clonotype has a count of ten or more. The V and J genes are TRBV5-1 and TRBJ2-2; D perhaps matches TRBD2 (5 bases). This CDR3 has 14 residues. CDR1 is SGHRS, CDR2 YFSETQ, per germline. V lost 2 bases to trimming and J lost 5 bases, with 10 bases between them. The CDR3 coding sequence is TGCGCCAGCAGCTTAGTTCCGGGGACCGGGGAGCTGTTTTTT. Its translation is CASSLVPGTGELFF.

This clonotype was recorded many times. The V gene is TRBV4-1, the J gene TRBJ1-1; D is possibly TRBD1 (5 bases). Germline-derived CDR1 and CDR2 are MGHRA and YSYEKL. The germline V and J ends were trimmed by 3 bases and 2 bases, with 13 bases remaining between them. The CDR3 length is 15 residues. The CDR3 loop reads CASSQDERGNTEAFF. The CDR3 DNA reads TGCGCCAGCAGCCAGGATGAGAGGGGTAACACTGAAGCTTTCTTT.

Concerning this clonotype: Sequence at one end of the junction differs from germline and may be a read error. This chain links TRBV27 with TRBJ2-7, with D possibly matching TRBD2 (7 bases). Per germline, CDR1 MNHEY and CDR2 SMNVEV (reference sequence). The CDR3 covers 14 residues. The chain's CDR3 is CASSFRGGIYKQYF. CDR3 DNA: TGTGCCAGCAGTTTTAGGGGGGGGATCTACAAGCAGTACTTC.

The table lists this clonotype with many counts. As DNA, the CDR3 is TGTGCCTTAGACAGGGGCGAGTTTCAGGGTCTTGGGCAGTACTTC. Translation gives CALDRGEFQGLGQYF. The chain is built from TRBV30 and TRBJ2-7; 8 bases match TRBD1. Germline CDR1 reads GTSNPN; CDR2 reads SVGIG (reference sequence). CDR3 size: 15 residues. V was clipped by 7 bases and J by 9 bases; unmatched bases: 20.

This clonotype was seen repeatedly, ten times or more. This chain connects TRBV5-1 to TRBJ2-5; D is perhaps TRBD1 or TRBD2 (5 bases each). V shed 1 base and J shed 5 bases, with 12 bases lying between them. This CDR3 has 14 amino acids. Germline V gene sequence: CDR1 SGHRS, CDR2 YFSETQ. The CDR3 protein is CASSLTDSGETQYF. The DNA for the CDR3 is TGCGCCAGCAGCTTGACGGACTCAGGGGAGACCCAGTACTTC.

The table lists this clonotype with many counts. This chain uses TRBV29-1 with TRBJ2-5; TRBD1 might be the D (6 bases). The germline gives CDR1 SQVTM, CDR2 ANQGSEA. The CDR3 is 11 residues long. Trimming took 6 bases from V and 3 from J, leaving 8 bases between them. The CDR3 here is CSVQGEETQYF. The CDR3 region has the DNA TGCAGCGTACAGGGTGAAGAGACCCAGTACTTC.

This clonotype has just a few counts. CDR3 region: CSARSRPRTGIAEKLFF. The CDR3 bases are TGCAGTGCTAGAAGCCGCCCTCGGACAGGGATTGCTGAAAAACTGTTTTTT. The gene calls are TRBV20-1 and TRBJ1-4, with 8 positions matching TRBD1. The CDR3 contains 17 residues. The V gene's germline CDR1 is DFQATT and CDR2 SNEGSKA (reference sequence). J was trimmed by 7 bases and V by 2 bases; bases with no gene match: 15.